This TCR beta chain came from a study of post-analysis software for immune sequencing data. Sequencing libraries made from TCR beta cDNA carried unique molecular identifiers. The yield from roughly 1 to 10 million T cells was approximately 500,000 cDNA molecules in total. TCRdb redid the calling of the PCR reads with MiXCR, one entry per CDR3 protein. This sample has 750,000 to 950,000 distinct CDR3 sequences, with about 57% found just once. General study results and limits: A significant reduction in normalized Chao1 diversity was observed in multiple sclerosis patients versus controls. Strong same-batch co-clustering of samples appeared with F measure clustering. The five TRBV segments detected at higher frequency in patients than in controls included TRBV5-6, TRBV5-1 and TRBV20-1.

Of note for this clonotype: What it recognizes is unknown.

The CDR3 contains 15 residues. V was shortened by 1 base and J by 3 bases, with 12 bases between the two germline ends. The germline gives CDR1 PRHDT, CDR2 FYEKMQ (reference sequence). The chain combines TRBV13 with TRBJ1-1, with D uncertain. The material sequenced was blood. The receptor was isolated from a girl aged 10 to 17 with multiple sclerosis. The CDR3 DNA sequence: TGTGCCAGCAGCTTAGTAGGGATCCGAGACACTGAAGCTTTCTTT. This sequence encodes CASSLVGIRDTEAFF.